The 4 T cell receptor beta chains listed next were all sequenced from one sample in a study of human T cells and chemical hapten exposure. Documented time point: patch test 2, 6 weeks after DPC sensitization. Treatment given: therapeutic diphenylcyclopropenone sensitization with weekly scalp DPC. MiXCR was run by TCRdb on the RACE reads, yielding one entry per CDR3 protein. In the table there are roughly 380,000 distinct CDR3 sequences, about 6% of which are singletons. Sequencing was performed on whole blood, taken in connection with sensitization to the hapten diphenylcyclopropenone (DPC). All receptors come from a woman younger than 30 with alopecia areata. Some clones in this sample may be carry-over from other donors' samples.

This clonotype was seen only a few times. CDR3 amino acids: CSAPGGGNEKLFF. DNA for the CDR3: TGCAGTGCACCAGGGGGGGGAAATGAAAAACTGTTTTTT. The gene calls are TRBV20-1 and TRBJ1-4, with 7 bases fitting TRBD1. The germline V gene has CDR1 DFQATT and CDR2 SNEGSKA (reference sequence). J was trimmed by 5 bases and V by 6 bases; bases with no gene match: 6. This CDR3 contains 13 residues.

This clonotype was picked up a small number of times. The chain couples TRBV3-1 to TRBJ2-7; D is undetermined. Trimming removed 4 bases from V and 7 bases from J, with 14 bases in between. This CDR3 contains 13 residues. Per germline, CDR1 LGHDT and CDR2 YNNKEL (reference sequence). In DNA, the CDR3 is TGTGCCAGCAGCCGCTTTTCGGGCGAGGAGCAGTACTTC. This encodes CASSRFSGEEQYF.

The V and J genes are TRBV3-1 and TRBJ2-3, with TRBD2 matching over 14 bases. V gave up 4 bases and J gave up 8 bases; unmatched junction bases: 5. The length of the CDR3 is 15 residues. CDR1 and CDR2 from the germline V gene are LGHDT and YNNKEL (reference sequence). The DNA for the CDR3 is TGTGCCAGCAGCCCACGGACTAGCGGGGGGTTTACGCAGTATTTT. It encodes CASSPRTSGGFTQYF.

This clonotype appeared many times. This chain links TRBV6-5 with TRBJ1-2, with D unresolved. The CDR3 has 15 amino acids. CDR1 is MNHEY and CDR2 is SVGAGI in the germline V gene. V was pared by 0 bases and J by 5 bases, with 13 bases between. The CDR3 loop is CASSYSAGGGYGYTF. The CDR3 DNA sequence: TGTGCCAGCAGTTACTCTGCGGGAGGCGGGTATGGCTACACCTTC.